The source of this TCR beta chain is a study of T cell repertoires in cytomegalovirus infection. At the level of the study: Public TCR beta signatures provided an indication of both CMV infection and a matching HLA type.

This clonotype was found a few times. The antigen remains unidentified. The study, taken as a whole, reports: HLA-C-restricted CMV-specific TCR beta clonotypes prevailed in the ex vivo response.

Using its own MiXCR run on the reads, TCRdb lists one record per CDR3 protein. The data show over 250,000 distinct CDR3 sequences, roughly 24% seen once. The sequence was obtained from a human donor in good health (CMV status not recorded). Some clones in this sample may be carry-over from other donors' samples. The sequenced sample consisted of PBMCs.

The DNA for the CDR3 is TGTGCCAGCAGCCGTGGGTCTGCCGAGAATGAGCAGTTCTTC. Translation: CASSRGSAENEQFF. The rearrangement uses TRBV14 and TRBJ2-1; no reliable D call. V lost 4 bases to trimming and J lost 7 bases, with 14 bases between them. Per the germline V gene, CDR1 is SGHDN and CDR2 is FVKESK. The CDR3 has 14 residues.